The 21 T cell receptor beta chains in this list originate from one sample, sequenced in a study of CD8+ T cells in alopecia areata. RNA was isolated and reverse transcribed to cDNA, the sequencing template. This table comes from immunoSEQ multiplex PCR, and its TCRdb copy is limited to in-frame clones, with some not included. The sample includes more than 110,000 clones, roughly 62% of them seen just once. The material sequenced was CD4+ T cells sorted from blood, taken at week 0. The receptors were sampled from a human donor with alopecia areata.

CDR3 residues: CASSQGTLQETQYF. Here the CDR3 DNA reads TGTGCCAGCAGCCAAGGGACTCTCCAAGAGACCCAGTACTTC. The gene calls are TRBV4-2 and TRBJ2-5, with D possibly matching TRBD2 (5 bases). The CDR3 totals 14 residues. The V end lost 1 base, the J end lost 1 base, and 7 bases lay between the germline ends. CDR1 is LGHNA and CDR2 is YNFKEQ in the germline V gene.

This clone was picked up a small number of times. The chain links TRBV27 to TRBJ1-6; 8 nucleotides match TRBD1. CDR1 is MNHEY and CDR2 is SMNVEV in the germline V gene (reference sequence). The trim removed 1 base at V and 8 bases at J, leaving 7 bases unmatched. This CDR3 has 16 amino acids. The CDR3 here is CASSLFRGLFHSPLHF. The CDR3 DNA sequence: TGTGCCAGCAGTTTATTCAGGGGGCTTTTTCATTCACCCCTCCACTTT.

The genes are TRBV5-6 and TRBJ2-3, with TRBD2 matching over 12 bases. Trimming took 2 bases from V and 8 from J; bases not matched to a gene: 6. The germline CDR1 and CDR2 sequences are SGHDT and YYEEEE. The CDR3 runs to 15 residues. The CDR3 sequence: CASSFLAGGQATQYF. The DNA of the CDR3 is TGTGCCAGCAGCTTCCTAGCGGGGGGGCAGGCTACGCAGTATTTT.

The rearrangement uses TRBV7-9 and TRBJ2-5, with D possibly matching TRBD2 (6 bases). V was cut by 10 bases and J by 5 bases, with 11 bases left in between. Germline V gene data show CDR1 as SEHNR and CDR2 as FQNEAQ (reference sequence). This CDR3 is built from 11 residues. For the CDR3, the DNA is TGTGCCACGCCTGGGGGGGAGACCCAGTACTTC. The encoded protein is CATPGGETQYF. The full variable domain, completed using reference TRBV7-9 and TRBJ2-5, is DTGVSQNPRHKITKRGQNVTFRCDPISEHNRLYWYRQTLGQGPEFLTYFQNEAQLEKSRLLSDRFSAERPKGSFSTLEIQRTEQGDSAMYLCATPGGETQYFGPGTRLLVL.

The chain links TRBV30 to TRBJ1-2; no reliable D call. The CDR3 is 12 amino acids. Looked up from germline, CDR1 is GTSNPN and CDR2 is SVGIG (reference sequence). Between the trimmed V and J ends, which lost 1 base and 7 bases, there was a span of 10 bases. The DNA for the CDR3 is TGTGCCTGGAGTGAGGCCAGCCTTGGCTACACCTTC. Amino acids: CAWSEASLGYTF.

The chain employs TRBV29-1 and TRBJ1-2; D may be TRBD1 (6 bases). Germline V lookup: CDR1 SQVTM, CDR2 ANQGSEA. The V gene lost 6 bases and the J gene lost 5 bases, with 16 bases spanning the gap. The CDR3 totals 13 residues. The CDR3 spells CSVGGPGAYGYTF. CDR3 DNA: TGCAGCGTCGGAGGGCCAGGGGCTTATGGCTACACCTTC.

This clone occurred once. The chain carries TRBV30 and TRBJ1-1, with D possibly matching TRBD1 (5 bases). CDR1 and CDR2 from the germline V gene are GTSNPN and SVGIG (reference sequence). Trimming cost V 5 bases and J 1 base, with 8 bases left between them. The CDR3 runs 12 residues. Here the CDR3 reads CAWGGRNTEAFF. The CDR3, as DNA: TGTGCCTGGGGGGGGAGGAACACTGAAGCTTTCTTT.

Written as DNA, the CDR3 is TGTGCCAGCACTCACGACAGATATGGCTACACCTTC. It codes for CASTHDRYGYTF. V gene TRBV6-5 combines with J gene TRBJ1-2; maybe TRBD1 (5 bases). The germline V gene encodes CDR1 MNHEY and CDR2 SVGAGI. CDR3 length equals 12 residues. V was clipped by 7 bases and J by 5 bases, with 11 bases between them.

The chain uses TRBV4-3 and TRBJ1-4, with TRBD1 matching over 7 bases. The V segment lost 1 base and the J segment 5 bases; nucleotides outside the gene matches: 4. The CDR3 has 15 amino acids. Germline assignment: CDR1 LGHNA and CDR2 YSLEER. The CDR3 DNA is TGCGCCAGCAGCCAAGCGACAGGGCGAAATGAAAAACTGTTTTTT. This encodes CASSQATGRNEKLFF.

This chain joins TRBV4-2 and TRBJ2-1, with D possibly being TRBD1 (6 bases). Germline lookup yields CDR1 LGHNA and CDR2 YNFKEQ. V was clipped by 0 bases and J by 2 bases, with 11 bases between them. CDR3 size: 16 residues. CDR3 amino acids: CASSQEQGGPYNEQFF. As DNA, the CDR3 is TGTGCCAGCAGCCAAGAACAGGGCGGACCCTACAATGAGCAGTTCTTC.

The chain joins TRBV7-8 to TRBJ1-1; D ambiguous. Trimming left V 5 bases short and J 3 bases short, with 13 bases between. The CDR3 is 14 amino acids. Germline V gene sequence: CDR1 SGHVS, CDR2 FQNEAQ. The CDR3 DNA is TGTGCCAGCAGCCCCGGTGCGGAGTACACTGAAGCTTTCTTT. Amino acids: CASSPGAEYTEAFF.

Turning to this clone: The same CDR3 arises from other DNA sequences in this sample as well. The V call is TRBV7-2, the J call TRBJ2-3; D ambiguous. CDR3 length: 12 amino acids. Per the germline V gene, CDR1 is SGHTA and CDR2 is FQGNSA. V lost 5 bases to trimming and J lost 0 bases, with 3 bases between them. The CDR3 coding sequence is TGTGCCAGCAGCCCTAGCACAGATACGCAGTATTTT. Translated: CASSPSTDTQYF.

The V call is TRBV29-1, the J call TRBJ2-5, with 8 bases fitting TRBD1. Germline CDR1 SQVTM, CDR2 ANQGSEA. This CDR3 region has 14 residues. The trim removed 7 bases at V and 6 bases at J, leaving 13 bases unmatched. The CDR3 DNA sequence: TGCAGCGCCGCCTCGGGCAGGGGGCTAAAGACCCAGTACTTC. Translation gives CSAASGRGLKTQYF.

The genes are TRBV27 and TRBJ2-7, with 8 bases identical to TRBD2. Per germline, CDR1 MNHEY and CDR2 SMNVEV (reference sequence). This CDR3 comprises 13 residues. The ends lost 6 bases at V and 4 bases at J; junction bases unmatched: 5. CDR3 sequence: CASRGSGGYEQYF. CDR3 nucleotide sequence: TGTGCCAGCAGAGGGAGCGGGGGTTACGAGCAGTACTTC.

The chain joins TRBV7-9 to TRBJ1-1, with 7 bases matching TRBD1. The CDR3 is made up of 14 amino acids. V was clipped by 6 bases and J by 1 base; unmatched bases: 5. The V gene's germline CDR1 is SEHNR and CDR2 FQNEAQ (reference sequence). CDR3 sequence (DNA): TGTGCCAGCAGGCGGGGGACAGAGAACACTGAAGCTTTCTTT. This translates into CASRRGTENTEAFF.

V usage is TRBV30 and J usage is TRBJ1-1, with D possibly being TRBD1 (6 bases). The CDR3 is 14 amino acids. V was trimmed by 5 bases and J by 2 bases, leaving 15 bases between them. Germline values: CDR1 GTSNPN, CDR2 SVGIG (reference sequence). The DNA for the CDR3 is TGTGCCTGGGAGACTACACAGGGAAACACTGAAGCTTTCTTT. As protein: CAWETTQGNTEAFF.

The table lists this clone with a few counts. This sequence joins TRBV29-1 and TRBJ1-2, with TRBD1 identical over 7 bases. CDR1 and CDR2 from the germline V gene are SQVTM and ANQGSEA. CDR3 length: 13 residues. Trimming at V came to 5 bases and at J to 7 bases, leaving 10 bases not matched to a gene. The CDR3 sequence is CSVIATGYGGYTF. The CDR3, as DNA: TGCAGCGTTATAGCGACAGGGTACGGTGGCTACACCTTC.

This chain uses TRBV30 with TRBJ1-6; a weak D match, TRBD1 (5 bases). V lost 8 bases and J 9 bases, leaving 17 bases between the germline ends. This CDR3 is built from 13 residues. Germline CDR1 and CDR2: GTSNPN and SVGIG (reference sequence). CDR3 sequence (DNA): TGTGCCGGGGGGACCTCCGGTGGTTCACCCCTCCACTTT. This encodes CAGGTSGGSPLHF.

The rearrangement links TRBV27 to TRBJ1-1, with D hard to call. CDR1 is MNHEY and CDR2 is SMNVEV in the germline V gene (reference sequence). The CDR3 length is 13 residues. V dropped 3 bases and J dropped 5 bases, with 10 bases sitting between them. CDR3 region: CASSFSRATEAFF. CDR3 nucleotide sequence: TGTGCCAGCAGTTTTTCGAGGGCTACTGAAGCTTTCTTT.

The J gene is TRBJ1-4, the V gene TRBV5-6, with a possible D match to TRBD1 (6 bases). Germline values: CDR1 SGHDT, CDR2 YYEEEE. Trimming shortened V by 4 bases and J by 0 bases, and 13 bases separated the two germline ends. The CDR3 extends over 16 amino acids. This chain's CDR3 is CASSRRGLATNEKLFF. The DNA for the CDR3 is TGTGCCAGCAGCCGTCGGGGGCTCGCAACTAATGAAAAACTGTTTTTT.

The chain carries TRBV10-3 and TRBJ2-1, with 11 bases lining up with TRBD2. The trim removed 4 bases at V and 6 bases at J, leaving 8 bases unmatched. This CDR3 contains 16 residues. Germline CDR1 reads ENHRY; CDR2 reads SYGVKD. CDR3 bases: TGTGCCATCAGTGGCCTAGCGGGGGGTTCGGTCAATGAGCAGTTCTTC. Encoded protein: CAISGLAGGSVNEQFF.